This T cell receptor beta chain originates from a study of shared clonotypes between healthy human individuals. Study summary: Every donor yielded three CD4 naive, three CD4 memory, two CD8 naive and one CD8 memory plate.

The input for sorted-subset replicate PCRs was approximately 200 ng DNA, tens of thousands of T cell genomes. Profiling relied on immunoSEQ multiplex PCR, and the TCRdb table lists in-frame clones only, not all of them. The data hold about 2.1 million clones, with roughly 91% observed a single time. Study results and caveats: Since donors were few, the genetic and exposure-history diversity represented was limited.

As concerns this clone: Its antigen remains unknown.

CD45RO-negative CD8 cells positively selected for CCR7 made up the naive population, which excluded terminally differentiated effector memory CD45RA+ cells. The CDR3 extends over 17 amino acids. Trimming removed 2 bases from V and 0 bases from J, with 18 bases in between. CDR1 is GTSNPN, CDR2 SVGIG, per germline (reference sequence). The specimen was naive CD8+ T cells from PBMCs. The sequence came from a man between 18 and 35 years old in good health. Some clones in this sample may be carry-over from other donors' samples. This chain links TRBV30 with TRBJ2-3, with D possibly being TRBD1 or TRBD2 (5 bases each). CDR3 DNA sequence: TGTGCCTGGAGTCGAGGGGCAGAAATTGCTAGCACAGATACGCAGTATTTT. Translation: CAWSRGAEIASTDTQYF.